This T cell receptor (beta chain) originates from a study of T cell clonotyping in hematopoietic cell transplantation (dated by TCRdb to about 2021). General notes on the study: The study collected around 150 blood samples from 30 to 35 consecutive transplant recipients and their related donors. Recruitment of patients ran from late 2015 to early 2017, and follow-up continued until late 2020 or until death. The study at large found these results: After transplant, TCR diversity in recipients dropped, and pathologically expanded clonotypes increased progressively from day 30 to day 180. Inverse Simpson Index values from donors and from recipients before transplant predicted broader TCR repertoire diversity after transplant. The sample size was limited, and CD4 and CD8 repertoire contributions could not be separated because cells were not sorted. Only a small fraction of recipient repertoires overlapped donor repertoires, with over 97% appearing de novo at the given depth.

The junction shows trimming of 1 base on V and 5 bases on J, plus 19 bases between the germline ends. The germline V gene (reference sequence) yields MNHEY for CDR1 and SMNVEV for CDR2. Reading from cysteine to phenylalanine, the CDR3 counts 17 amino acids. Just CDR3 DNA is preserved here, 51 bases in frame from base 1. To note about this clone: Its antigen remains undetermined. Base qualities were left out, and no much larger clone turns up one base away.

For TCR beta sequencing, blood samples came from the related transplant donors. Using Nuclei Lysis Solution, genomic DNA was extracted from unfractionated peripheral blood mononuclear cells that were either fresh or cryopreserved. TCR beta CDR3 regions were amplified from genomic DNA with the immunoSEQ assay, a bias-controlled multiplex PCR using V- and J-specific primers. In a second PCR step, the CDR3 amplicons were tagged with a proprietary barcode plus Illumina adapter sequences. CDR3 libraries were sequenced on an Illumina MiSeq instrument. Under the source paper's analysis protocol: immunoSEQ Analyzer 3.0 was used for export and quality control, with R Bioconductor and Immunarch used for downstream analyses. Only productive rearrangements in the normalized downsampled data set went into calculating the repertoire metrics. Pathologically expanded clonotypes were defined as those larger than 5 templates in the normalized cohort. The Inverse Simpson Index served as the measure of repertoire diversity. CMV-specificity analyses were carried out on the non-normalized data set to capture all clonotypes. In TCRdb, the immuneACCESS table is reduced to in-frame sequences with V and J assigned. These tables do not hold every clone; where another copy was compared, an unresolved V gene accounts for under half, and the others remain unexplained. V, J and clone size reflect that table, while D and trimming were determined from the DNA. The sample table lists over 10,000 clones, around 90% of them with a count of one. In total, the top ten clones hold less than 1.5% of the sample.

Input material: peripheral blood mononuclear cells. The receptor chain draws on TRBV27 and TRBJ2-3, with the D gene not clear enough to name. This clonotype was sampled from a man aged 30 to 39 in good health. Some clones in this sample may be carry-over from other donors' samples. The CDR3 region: CASSLFGPVSPGDTQYF. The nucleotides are TGTGCCAGCAGTTTATTTGGTCCGGTCTCTCCAGGAGATACGCAGTATTTT.